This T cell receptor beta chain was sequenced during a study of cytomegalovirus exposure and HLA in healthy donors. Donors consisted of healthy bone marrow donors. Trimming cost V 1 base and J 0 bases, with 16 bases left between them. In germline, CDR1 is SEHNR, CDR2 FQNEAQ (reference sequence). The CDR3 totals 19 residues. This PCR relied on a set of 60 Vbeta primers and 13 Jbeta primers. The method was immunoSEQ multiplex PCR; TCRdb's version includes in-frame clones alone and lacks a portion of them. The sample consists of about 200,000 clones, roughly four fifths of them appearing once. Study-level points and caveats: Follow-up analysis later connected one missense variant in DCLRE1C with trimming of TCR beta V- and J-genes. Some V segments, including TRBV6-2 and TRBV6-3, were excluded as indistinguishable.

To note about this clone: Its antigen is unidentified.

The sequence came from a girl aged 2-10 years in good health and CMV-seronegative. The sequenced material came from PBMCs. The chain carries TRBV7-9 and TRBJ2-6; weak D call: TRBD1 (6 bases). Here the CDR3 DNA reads TGTGCCAGCAGCTTAGTTGCTTGGGGACAAAGCTCTGGGGCCAACGTCCTGACTTTC. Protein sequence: CASSLVAWGQSSGANVLTF.